The source of this T cell receptor beta chain is a study of blood T cell repertoires in COVID-19. Study at large: PBMCs, B-cell-depleted T cells, or T cells were the source of the cDNA or gDNA that made up the material.

Assignment of participants to cohorts was predicated upon participant-reported clinical history. CDR1 and CDR2 from the germline V gene are ENHRY and SYGVKD. This CDR3 is 13 amino acids long. V shed 11 bases and J shed 0 bases, with 14 bases lying between them. In the authors' workflow: Amplification with reference gene primers provided the estimates of nucleated cell counts. The repertoire was sequenced with immunoSEQ multiplex PCR; TCRdb's copy has only in-frame clones and lacks some. Clone size and V and J calls were adopted from that table, with D and trimming inferred from the DNA. The sample consists of approximately 150,000 clones, roughly 87% of them appearing once.

The sample was PBMCs or T cells enriched from blood (not recorded which). The source of this sequence is a human donor with acute COVID-19. The donor label of this sample is uncertain. This rearrangement joins TRBV10-3 to TRBJ2-7; a weak D match, TRBD1 (6 bases). CDR3 loop: CAVGAQLSYEQYF. In DNA form, the CDR3 reads TGTGCCGTGGGGGCACAACTCTCCTACGAGCAGTACTTC.